The 14 T cell receptor beta chains below were found in one sample sequenced in a study of blood T cell repertoires in COVID-19. Only in-frame clones appear in the TCRdb table, and some are missing; sequencing was by immunoSEQ multiplex PCR. The sample shows roughly 42,000 clones, 80% to 90% of them seen only once. The sample taken for sequencing was peripheral blood. The receptors shown here come from a woman between 70 and 85 years old in a cohort sampled during active COVID-19.

This clone was recorded once. This chain links TRBV27 with TRBJ2-1; 15 bases agree with TRBD2. Germline-derived CDR1 and CDR2 are MNHEY and SMNVEV (reference sequence). V dropped 5 bases and J dropped 8; count of bases not matched to a gene: 4. The CDR3 has 15 residues. The CDR3 region has the DNA TGTGCCAGCAGTCCGTGGACTAGCGGGAGGGATGAGCAGTTCTTC. This gives the protein CASSPWTSGRDEQFF.

V usage is TRBV27 and J usage is TRBJ2-2; perhaps TRBD2 as D (5 bases). The length of the CDR3 is 16 residues. The V gene lost 6 bases and the J gene lost 3 bases, with 17 bases spanning the gap. The V gene's germline CDR1 is MNHEY and CDR2 SMNVEV (reference sequence). CDR3 protein: CASSLGPSWDTGELFF. The CDR3 nucleotides are TGTGCCAGCAGCCTCGGGCCTAGCTGGGACACCGGGGAGCTGTTTTTT.

The J gene is TRBJ2-3, the V gene TRBV21-1; the DNA was not used to check the table's D call, TRBD1. TRBV21-1 is a listed pseudogene. The CDR3 runs 20 residues. The CDR3 coding sequence is TGTGCCAGCAGCAAACCTCAGCCGGGACAGGGGGCAATAATGGGAGATACGCAGTATTTT. The encoded protein is CASSKPQPGQGAIMGDTQYF.

The chain uses TRBV6-1 and TRBJ2-5; 11 nucleotides agree with TRBD2. The CDR3 length is 16 residues. Losses at the gene ends were 1 base for V and 5 bases for J; bases not matched to a gene: 6. Germline V gene sequence: CDR1 MNHNS, CDR2 SASEGT. CDR3 in amino acids: CASSEGTSGRGETQYF. CDR3 bases: TGTGCCAGCAGTGAAGGCACTAGCGGGAGAGGTGAGACCCAGTACTTC.

This clone was recorded only once. The V call is TRBV2, the J call TRBJ2-7; 7 bases align to TRBD1. This CDR3 has 14 amino acids. Trimming at V came to 4 bases and at J to 1 base, leaving 4 bases not matched to a gene. Germline-derived CDR1 and CDR2 are SNHLY and FYNNEI. CDR3: CASSGQGLSYEQYF. As DNA, the CDR3 is TGTGCCAGCAGTGGACAGGGTTTATCCTACGAGCAGTACTTC.

The chain recombines TRBV10-2 with TRBJ1-4; 8 bases are a match to TRBD1. Germline V gene data show CDR1 as WSHSY and CDR2 as SAAADI. CDR3 length: 13 residues. Trimming cost V 8 bases and J 6 bases; bases outside gene matches: 5. The CDR3 region is CASRTGRYEKLFF. Written as DNA, the CDR3 is TGCGCCAGCCGGACAGGGCGCTATGAAAAACTGTTTTTT.

V is TRBV18 and J is TRBJ1-1; 7 nucleotides align to TRBD1. CDR1 and CDR2 (germline): KGHSH, LQKENI. The CDR3 has 12 amino acids. Trimming at V came to 6 bases and at J to 9 bases, leaving 7 bases not matched to a gene. DNA for the CDR3: TGTGCCAGCTCGCCTCCGGGACAGAAAGCTTTCTTT. This sequence encodes CASSPPGQKAFF.

The chain combines TRBV6-5 with TRBJ1-2; TRBD1 matches at 10 bases. After removal of 6 bases from V and 4 bases from J, the junction contained 2 bases not matched to a gene. Looked up from germline, CDR1 is MNHEY and CDR2 is SVGAGI. This CDR3 has 13 amino acids. Here the CDR3 DNA reads TGTGCCAGCAGCCGGACAGGGGGCTATGGCTACACCTTC. Translated, it gives CASSRTGGYGYTF.

The rearrangement joins TRBV7-8 to TRBJ1-6; D not certain. Trimming took off 1 base at V and 15 bases at J, with 7 bases between the two ends. The CDR3 is 11 residues long. CDR1 and CDR2 (germline): SGHVS, FQNEAQ. Written as DNA, the CDR3 is TGTGCCAGCAGCTTAGGGCGGAACCTCCACTTT. Its protein product is CASSLGRNLHF.

V usage is TRBV3-1 (or the pseudogene TRBV3-2) and J usage is TRBJ2-2; 9 bases are a match to TRBD2. Germline V gene lookup returns CDR1 LGHDT and CDR2 YNNKEL (reference sequence). The CDR3 totals 19 residues. Trimming took 0 bases from V and 0 from J; bases not matched to a gene: 8. Written as DNA, the CDR3 is TGTGCCAGCAGCCAAGAGGAACTAGCGGGCTTCGCGAACACCGGGGAGCTGTTTTTT. As protein: CASSQEELAGFANTGELFF.

The chain links TRBV19 to TRBJ1-5; a weak D match, TRBD1 (6 bases). V was cut by 3 bases and J by 2 bases, with 14 bases left in between. The CDR3 contains 16 residues. CDR1 is LNHDA, CDR2 SQIVND, per germline (reference sequence). CDR3 residues: CASSMDQGNGNQPQHF. As DNA, the CDR3 is TGTGCCAGTAGTATGGATCAGGGGAACGGCAATCAGCCCCAGCATTTT.

J is TRBJ2-3 and V is TRBV28; D may be TRBD1 (8 bases). V was pared by 11 bases and J by 5 bases, with 26 bases between. The CDR3 spans 16 residues. Germline V CDR1 and CDR2: MDHEN, SYDVKM. Here the CDR3 reads CAGGSGGGGLRDTQYF. The CDR3 DNA reads as TGTGCCGGGGGTTCAGGGGGCGGGGGCCTTCGAGATACGCAGTATTTT.

The rearrangement joins TRBV29-1 to TRBJ1-1; D is ambiguous. This CDR3 has 11 residues. CDR1 is SQVTM, CDR2 ANQGSEA, per germline. V was trimmed by 0 bases and J by 9 bases, leaving 8 bases between them. Here the CDR3 reads CSVEDGRKAFF. CDR3 nucleotides: TGCAGCGTTGAAGATGGGAGAAAAGCTTTCTTT.

The chain employs TRBV6-6 and TRBJ1-6; D uncertain. Germline lookup yields CDR1 MNHNY and CDR2 SVGAGI (reference sequence). V was trimmed by 5 bases and J by 0 bases, leaving 11 bases between them. The CDR3 extends over 16 amino acids. The CDR3 coding sequence is TGTGCCAGCAGTCGACACCTCAGCTCCTATAATTCACCCCTCCACTTT. Its translation: CASSRHLSSYNSPLHF.